This TCR beta chain was recorded in a study of blood T cell repertoires in COVID-19. Measured with immunoSEQ multiplex PCR; TCRdb has only the in-frame clones, and not every one. This sample has approximately 230,000 clones; approximately 90% occur once, and the top ten carry 3%. This CDR3 has 16 residues. Germline V gives CDR1 SNHLY, CDR2 FYNNEI. V shed 7 bases and J 5 bases; nucleotides not matched to a gene: 13. The sequenced sample consisted of peripheral blood. The chain links TRBV2 to TRBJ2-1, with 8 bases fitting TRBD2. The TCR comes from a man aged 18 to 29 with active or convalescent COVID-19. The CDR3 loop is CASKKRAGGINNEQFF. As DNA, the CDR3 is TGTGCCAGCAAAAAACGGGCGGGAGGAATCAACAATGAGCAGTTCTTC.